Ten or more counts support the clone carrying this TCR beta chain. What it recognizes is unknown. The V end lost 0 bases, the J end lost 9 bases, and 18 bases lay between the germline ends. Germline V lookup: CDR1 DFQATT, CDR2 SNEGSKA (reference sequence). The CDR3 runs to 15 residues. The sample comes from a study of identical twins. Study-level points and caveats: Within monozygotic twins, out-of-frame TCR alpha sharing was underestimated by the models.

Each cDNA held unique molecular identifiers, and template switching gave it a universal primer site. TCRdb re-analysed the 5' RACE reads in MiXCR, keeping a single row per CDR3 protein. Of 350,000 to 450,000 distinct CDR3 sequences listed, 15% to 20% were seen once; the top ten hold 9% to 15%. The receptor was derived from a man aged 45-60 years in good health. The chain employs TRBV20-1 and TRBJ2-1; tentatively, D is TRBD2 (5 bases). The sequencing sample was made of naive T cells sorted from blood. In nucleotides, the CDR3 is TGCAGTGCTAGAGATCTTACGGACTTCGGAGGTGAGCAGTTCTTC. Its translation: CSARDLTDFGGEQFF.